This TCR beta chain derives from a study of shared T cell receptors in the human thymus. Per germline, CDR1 SGHDT and CDR2 YYEEEE. Between the trimmed V and J ends, which lost 5 bases and 0 bases, there was a span of 15 bases. The CDR3 has 16 amino acids. The repertoire was sequenced with immunoSEQ multiplex PCR; TCRdb's copy has only in-frame clones and lacks some. The data show fewer than 700,000 clones, approximately 87% seen once. These data were also reused for a study on human thymus T cells. That study reports: Serving as donors were healthy Finnish infants, each of whom was having open corrective surgery for congenital heart defects. Thymus tissue for the work was resected from patients undergoing corrective heart surgery. Thymic and blood repertoires appeared to show biased V and J gene usage.

The rearrangement links TRBV5-6 to TRBJ2-4; D may be TRBD1 (6 bases). This sequence was found in a boy under two years old with a congenital heart defect. Source material: thymocytes. CDR3 bases: TGTGCCAGCAGGGTTTGGGGGCGGGTAGCCAAAAACATTCAGTACTTC. Its protein product is CASRVWGRVAKNIQYF.